This TCR beta chain was observed in a study of STAT3 mutations in large granular lymphocyte leukemia. Study background: More than half of T-LGLL patients received immunosuppressive therapy. Notes on the study in general: In about 30% of the 18 patients, new TCR clonotypes emerged after therapy. Treatment regimens differed across patients between samplings. In T-cell large granular lymphocyte leukemia, about half of patients showed multiple immunodominant subclonotypes.

Clones were read by immunoSEQ multiplex PCR, and TCRdb kept only the in-frame ones, dropping some. The profile shows 35,000 or so clones, about 88% of them singletons. Comments on this clone: Antigen specificity is unknown.

The CDR3 loop spans 14 amino acids. Germline lookup yields CDR1 SGHRS and CDR2 YFSETQ. The V end lost 4 bases, the J end lost 2 bases, and 10 bases lay between the germline ends. This sequence was found in a human donor with T large granular lymphocyte leukemia. Some clones in this sample may be carry-over from other donors' samples. The chain has TRBV5-1 and TRBJ1-5; D call uncertain. The material sequenced was PBMCs. CDR3 DNA: TGCGCCAGCAGCCCGGACCAGGGCAATCAGCCCCAGCATTTT. This translates into CASSPDQGNQPQHF.